The 32 T cell receptor beta chains below come from one sample, sequenced in a study of T cell responses to AZD1222 COVID-19 vaccine. Assay used: immunoSEQ multiplex PCR; TCRdb lists only in-frame clones, some missing. Found here are around 160,000 clones, about 91% of them singletons; the top ten hold about 15%. Sequencing was performed on peripheral blood, taken on day 0 of AZD1222 vaccination. The origin of the receptors is an adult in good health.

This clone turned up a few times. Written as DNA, the CDR3 is TGTGCCAGCAGTGTCAACTCCTACGAGCAGTACTTC. It encodes CASSVNSYEQYF. The chain links TRBV25-1 to TRBJ2-7; D is undetermined. In germline, CDR1 is MGHDK, CDR2 SYGVNS. CDR3 length: 12 residues. V gave up 4 bases and J gave up 0 bases, with 4 bases separating them.

The chain couples TRBV28 to TRBJ1-2; the D gene is possibly TRBD1 (6 bases). Trimming left V 3 bases short and J 6 bases short, with 20 bases between. Germline CDR1 is MDHEN and CDR2 is SYDVKM. The CDR3 runs 16 residues. The CDR3 region has the DNA TGTGCCAGCAGTTTGATTGGGGGGCGGGGGACGGATGGCTACACCTTC. It codes for CASSLIGGRGTDGYTF.

The chain has TRBV9 and TRBJ1-4; 8 bases fit TRBD1. Trimming at V came to 0 bases and at J to 7 bases, leaving 8 bases not matched to a gene. The germline gives CDR1 SGDLS, CDR2 YYNGEE. This CDR3 region has 16 residues. The CDR3, as DNA: TGTGCCAGCAGCGTAGCGGACAGGGAGAGGATTGAAAAACTGTTTTTT. This codes for CASSVADRERIEKLFF. Drawing the rest from reference TRBV9 and TRBJ1-4, the complete variable domain is DSGVTQTPKHLITATGQRVTLRCSPRSGDLSVYWYQQSLDQGLQFLIQYYNGEERAKGNILERFSAQQFPDLHSELNLSSLELGDSALYFCASSVADRERIEKLFFGSGTQLSVL.

This chain connects TRBV23-1 to TRBJ1-2; D perhaps matches TRBD1 (5 bases). TRBV23-1 is an open reading frame, and its role is uncertain. This CDR3 contains 13 residues. V was pared by 3 bases and J by 5 bases, with 10 bases between. CDR3 DNA sequence: TGCGCCAGCAGTCACGGGGGGGGTTATGGCTACACCTTC. Its translation: CASSHGGGYGYTF.

The rearrangement joins TRBV5-1 to TRBJ1-2; no clear D. The CDR3 is made up of 13 amino acids. CDR1 is SGHRS and CDR2 is YFSETQ in the germline V gene. The V gene lost 5 bases and the J gene lost 0 bases, with 8 bases spanning the gap. The CDR3 is CASRQTTNYGYTF. DNA for the CDR3: TGCGCCAGCAGGCAGACTACTAACTATGGCTACACCTTC. The full variable domain, its missing parts supplied by reference TRBV5-1 and TRBJ1-2, is KAGVTQTPRYLIKTRGQQVTLSCSPISGHRSVSWYQQTPGQGLQFLFEYFSETQRNKGNFPGRFSGRQFSNSRSEMNVSTLELGDSALYLCASRQTTNYGYTFGSGTRLTVV.

The V call is TRBV19, the J call TRBJ2-7; 7 nucleotides line up with TRBD1. V was pared by 5 bases and J by 7 bases, with 8 bases of the junction left unmatched. This CDR3 has 13 amino acids. CDR1 and CDR2 from the germline V gene are LNHDA and SQIVND (reference sequence). CDR3 coding DNA: TGTGCCAGTAGTTCCCTCGACAGGGATGAGCAGTACTTC. Amino acid sequence: CASSSLDRDEQYF.

This clone has a single count. The sample contains more than one DNA sequence encoding this CDR3. The chain recombines TRBV6-5 with TRBJ2-2, with TRBD1 matching 9 bases. Trimming at V came to 6 bases and at J to 2 bases, leaving 4 bases not matched to a gene. Germline-derived CDR1 and CDR2 are MNHEY and SVGAGI. This CDR3 is 15 amino acids long. CDR3 amino acids: CASSRTGVNTGELFF. CDR3 in DNA: TGTGCCAGCAGCAGGACAGGGGTAAACACCGGGGAGCTGTTTTTT.

The chain employs TRBV7-9 and TRBJ1-6, with D hard to call. The CDR3 is 13 residues long. Germline CDR1 and CDR2: SEHNR and FQNEAQ (reference sequence). Trimming pared 6 bases from V and 6 bases from J, leaving 9 bases between. The CDR3 loop is CASRREVNSPLHF. CDR3 coding DNA: TGTGCCAGCAGAAGGGAAGTTAATTCACCCCTCCACTTT.

V gene TRBV2 combines with J gene TRBJ2-1, with 7 bases that match TRBD2. Germline assignment: CDR1 SNHLY and CDR2 FYNNEI. Unmatched junction bases numbered 10, after V lost 6 bases and J lost 8 bases. The CDR3 runs to 14 residues. The CDR3 loop reads CASSLEGGAHEQFF. CDR3 nucleotides: TGTGCCAGCAGCCTTGAGGGAGGGGCCCATGAGCAGTTCTTC. The variable domain in full, completed from reference TRBV2 and TRBJ2-1, reads EPEVTQTPSHQVTQMGQEVILRCVPISNHLYFYWYRQILGQKVEFLVSFYNNEISEKSEIFDDQFSVERPDGSNFTLKIRSTKLEDSAMYFCASSLEGGAHEQFFGPGTRLTVL.

J is TRBJ1-3 and V is TRBV21-1. TRBV21-1 is a recognized pseudogene. The CDR3 runs to 14 residues. Here the CDR3 DNA reads TGTGCCAGCAGACGCCTAGTCTCTGGAAACACCATATATTTT. Translation gives CASRRLVSGNTIYF.

This chain joins TRBV6-5 and TRBJ1-3; a possible D gene is TRBD1 (5 bases). V lost 8 bases and J lost 0, with 14 bases in between. The CDR3 sequence is 15 residues long. The germline V gene encodes CDR1 MNHEY and CDR2 SVGAGI. CDR3: CASLTVGDSGNTIYF. CDR3 coding DNA: TGTGCCAGCCTCACAGTGGGGGACTCTGGAAACACCATATATTTT.

J is TRBJ2-7 and V is TRBV30; D call uncertain. Germline CDR1 is GTSNPN and CDR2 is SVGIG (reference sequence). The CDR3 extends over 13 amino acids. V shed 4 bases and J shed 3 bases, with 13 bases lying between them. Here the CDR3 DNA reads TGTGCCTGGAAGACGGAAAGATTCTACGAGCAGTACTTC. Protein: CAWKTERFYEQYF.

The rearrangement uses TRBV7-9 and TRBJ2-3; TRBD2 matches at 12 bases. The V gene's germline CDR1 is SEHNR and CDR2 FQNEAQ (reference sequence). The trim removed 5 bases at V and 5 bases at J, leaving 14 bases unmatched. The CDR3 has 18 residues. CDR3 region: CASSPRNPSGGAGDTQYF. The CDR3 region has the DNA TGTGCCAGCAGCCCCCGAAATCCTAGCGGGGGGGCCGGAGATACGCAGTATTTT.

The rearrangement joins TRBV7-2 to TRBJ1-2, with 9 bases fitting TRBD1. Trimming at V came to 4 bases and at J to 8 bases, leaving 11 bases not matched to a gene. The CDR3 contains 15 residues. From germline, CDR1 is SGHTA and CDR2 FQGNSA. CDR3 amino acids: CASSSGQGGIKGYTF. The CDR3 DNA reads TGTGCCAGCAGCTCGGGACAGGGTGGGATAAAGGGCTACACCTTC.

The V and J genes are TRBV7-2 and TRBJ1-2, with 9 positions matching TRBD1. CDR3 size: 15 residues. Germline V CDR1 and CDR2: SGHTA, FQGNSA. Trimming at V came to 10 bases and at J to 7 bases, leaving 16 bases not matched to a gene. CDR3 nucleotide sequence: TGTGCCACGACTTCAGGGGGGGTGGACAGGGGTGGCTACACCTTC. Translated: CATTSGGVDRGGYTF. Looking up the rest from reference TRBV7-2 and TRBJ1-2 gives the full variable domain: GAGVSQSPSNKVTEKGKDVELRCDPISGHTALYWYRQSLGQGLEFLIYFQGNSAPDKSGLPSDRFSAERTGGSVSTLTIQRTQQEDSAVYLCATTSGGVDRGGYTFGSGTRLTVV.

CDR3 loop: CASGTMTGGEQYF. The CDR3 coding sequence is TGTGCCAGCGGGACAATGACAGGGGGCGAGCAGTACTTC. V is TRBV2 and J is TRBJ2-7; 9 positions agree with TRBD1. Germline CDR1 SNHLY, CDR2 FYNNEI. The V and J ends lost 8 bases and 6 bases, in that order; junction bases with no gene match: 8. CDR3 length: 13 amino acids.

V usage is TRBV7-3 and J usage is TRBJ2-3, with D possibly matching TRBD1 (6 bases). Germline loops: CDR1 SGHTA, CDR2 FQGTGA. The V end lost 5 bases, the J end lost 4 bases, and 19 bases lay between the germline ends. The CDR3 contains 16 residues. The CDR3 is CASSPQTGLRSDTQYF. CDR3 DNA: TGTGCCAGCAGCCCGCAGACAGGCCTGAGGTCAGATACGCAGTATTTT.

The CDR3 DNA reads as TGTGCCAGCAGTTACTCGCAACCGGGGACCTACGAGCAGTACTTC. Translating it yields CASSYSQPGTYEQYF. This sequence joins TRBV6-2 or TRBV6-3 and TRBJ2-7, with D tentatively TRBD2 (5 bases). Germline V gene lookup returns CDR1 MNHEY and CDR2 SVGEGT. This CDR3 has 15 residues. Trimming pared 0 bases from V and 2 bases from J, leaving 11 bases between.

The V and J genes are TRBV7-8 and TRBJ1-2; perhaps TRBD1 as D (5 bases). Germline CDR1 reads SGHVS; CDR2 reads FQNEAQ. The CDR3 is 15 residues long. Between the trimmed V and J ends, which lost 5 bases and 5 bases, there was a span of 18 bases. This CDR3 is CASSPGGGEGYGYTF. CDR3 nucleotide sequence: TGTGCCAGCAGCCCTGGGGGAGGGGAGGGATATGGCTACACCTTC.

The genes are TRBV7-9 and TRBJ1-1; no clear D gene. The germline V gene encodes CDR1 SEHNR and CDR2 FQNEAQ (reference sequence). Trimming removed 5 bases from V and 1 base from J, with 11 bases in between. This CDR3 spans 14 amino acids. This CDR3 is CASSPWTANTEAFF. The CDR3 DNA is TGTGCCAGCAGCCCCTGGACGGCGAACACTGAAGCTTTCTTT.

The chain carries TRBV30 and TRBJ1-6, with a possible D match to TRBD1 (5 bases). This CDR3 is built from 14 residues. V shed 0 bases and J shed 10 bases, with 13 bases lying between them. CDR1 is GTSNPN, CDR2 SVGIG, per germline (reference sequence). DNA of the CDR3: TGTGCCTGGAGTGTACTTAGGGGTAACTCACCCCTCCACTTT. Its translation is CAWSVLRGNSPLHF.

The chain couples TRBV7-2 to TRBJ2-7; weak D call: TRBD1 (6 bases). Germline CDR1 and CDR2: SGHTA and FQGNSA. V dropped 5 bases and J dropped 2 bases, with 10 bases sitting between them. There are 13 residues in the CDR3. CDR3 nucleotides: TGTGCCAGCAGCCCGGACAGACCCTACGAGCAGTACTTC. Translating it yields CASSPDRPYEQYF.

The chain carries TRBV4-2 and TRBJ2-1; D remains unclear. The CDR3 loop spans 15 amino acids. V lost 0 bases to trimming and J lost 6 bases, with 12 bases between them. In germline, CDR1 is LGHNA, CDR2 YNFKEQ. In DNA form, the CDR3 reads TGTGCCAGCAGCCAAGATGTGCTAGACCTCAATGAGCAGTTCTTC. Translated: CASSQDVLDLNEQFF.

The rearrangement joins TRBV2 to TRBJ2-1; D not resolved. This CDR3 is 14 amino acids long. Trimming cost V 6 bases and J 0 bases, with 9 bases left between them. Germline lookup yields CDR1 SNHLY and CDR2 FYNNEI. The CDR3 DNA reads as TGTGCCAGCAGAAGTGGAAGCTCCTACAATGAGCAGTTCTTC. Translated: CASRSGSSYNEQFF.

The rearrangement links TRBV3-1 (or the pseudogene TRBV3-2) to TRBJ1-6, with TRBD1 matching 11 bases. The V and J ends lost 4 bases and 11 bases, in that order; junction bases with no gene match: 4. This CDR3 comprises 14 residues. The germline V gene encodes CDR1 LGHDT and CDR2 YNNKEL (reference sequence). CDR3 DNA sequence: TGTGCCAGCAGCCCGGGACAGGGGGAAGCACCCCTCCACTTT. It encodes CASSPGQGEAPLHF.

This clone appeared once. The chain carries TRBV19 and TRBJ1-4, with TRBD1 identical over 9 bases. Losses at the gene ends were 6 bases for V and 5 bases for J; bases not matched to a gene: 4. The CDR3 extends over 14 amino acids. Germline loops: CDR1 LNHDA, CDR2 SQIVND (reference sequence). The chain's CDR3 is CASRTGTGNEKLFF. The CDR3 DNA follows: TGTGCCAGTAGAACCGGGACAGGGAATGAAAAACTGTTTTTT.

The chain joins TRBV6-7 to TRBJ1-4; the D gene is possibly TRBD1 (6 bases). TRBV6-7 is designated an ORF whose function remains uncertain. Trimming cost V 8 bases and J 8 bases, with 21 bases left between them. This CDR3 region has 15 residues. Here the CDR3 DNA reads TGTGCCAGCCCCTCAAGGGCAGGGGATTGGGAAAAACTGTTTTTT. Protein: CASPSRAGDWEKLFF.

The V gene is TRBV5-1, the J gene TRBJ1-1, with D possibly being TRBD1 (5 bases). Deletions cut 2 bases from V and 3 bases from J, with 14 bases between. Germline-derived CDR1 and CDR2 are SGHRS and YFSETQ. The CDR3 is 15 amino acids. The CDR3 is CASSLIPGTDTEAFF. CDR3 sequence (DNA): TGCGCCAGCAGCTTAATCCCAGGGACGGACACTGAAGCTTTCTTT.

V usage is TRBV30 and J usage is TRBJ1-1, with 7 bases identical to TRBD1. Looked up from germline, CDR1 is GTSNPN and CDR2 is SVGIG (reference sequence). This CDR3 has 13 amino acids. The trim removed 4 bases at V and 5 bases at J, leaving 7 bases unmatched. The CDR3 bases are TGTGCCTGGAAGGGCAGGGGGGGGACTGAAGCTTTCTTT. Its translation: CAWKGRGGTEAFF.

The chain links TRBV7-9 to TRBJ1-4; a possible D gene is TRBD1 (6 bases). This CDR3 has 15 residues. Per the germline V gene, CDR1 is SEHNR and CDR2 is FQNEAQ (reference sequence). V lost 2 bases and J lost 7, with 14 bases in between. CDR3 DNA: TGTGCCAGCAGCTTACGGGGTAGGGGGAGTGAAAAACTGTTTTTT. Translated: CASSLRGRGSEKLFF. The full variable domain, its missing parts supplied by reference TRBV7-9 and TRBJ1-4, is DTGVSQNPRHKITKRGQNVTFRCDPISEHNRLYWYRQTLGQGPEFLTYFQNEAQLEKSRLLSDRFSAERPKGSFSTLEIQRTEQGDSAMYLCASSLRGRGSEKLFFGSGTQLSVL.

The J gene is TRBJ1-1, the V gene TRBV27; 8 bases map to TRBD1. Germline V lookup: CDR1 MNHEY, CDR2 SMNVEV (reference sequence). Trimming at V came to 2 bases and at J to 2 bases, leaving 10 bases not matched to a gene. The CDR3 loop spans 17 amino acids. The CDR3: CASSLLRTGRANTEAFF. The CDR3 coding sequence is TGTGCCAGCAGTTTACTCCGGACAGGGAGGGCTAACACTGAAGCTTTCTTT.

The chain joins TRBV30 to TRBJ2-5; either TRBD1 or TRBD2 may supply D (6 bases each). From germline, CDR1 is GTSNPN and CDR2 SVGIG (reference sequence). V shed 2 bases and J shed 5 bases, with 12 bases lying between them. This CDR3 has 13 residues. In DNA, the CDR3 is TGTGCCTGGAGTTTTAAGGGGGGCGAGACCCAGTACTTC. Its translation: CAWSFKGGETQYF. The full variable domain, rest sourced from reference TRBV30 and TRBJ2-5, is SQTIHQWPATLVQPVGSPLSLECTVEGTSNPNLYWYRQAAGRGLQLLFYSVGIGQISSEVPQNLSASRPQDRQFILSSKKLLLSDSGFYLCAWSFKGGETQYFGPGTRLLVL.